The 7 T cell receptor beta chains below were found in one sample sequenced in a study of CD8+ T cells in alopecia areata. Extracted RNA was reverse transcribed into cDNA, the sequencing template. Assay: immunoSEQ multiplex PCR; the TCRdb copy retains only in-frame clones and omits some. The sample carries 140,000 to 150,000 clones, roughly 50% recorded once. As for treatment: oral pan-JAK inhibitor, 5-10 mg twice daily. Source: CD8+ T cells sorted from blood, taken at week 4, from a patient treated with tofacitinib. These receptors were taken from a human donor with alopecia areata.

This clone has more than one count but fewer than ten. This sequence joins TRBV27 and TRBJ1-5, with D unclear. Trimming shortened V by 3 bases and J by 1 base, and 7 bases separated the two germline ends. This CDR3 is 14 amino acids long. The germline V gene has CDR1 MNHEY and CDR2 SMNVEV (reference sequence). The CDR3: CASSLGISNQPQHF. DNA for the CDR3: TGTGCCAGCAGTTTGGGGATCAGCAATCAGCCCCAGCATTTT.

The rearrangement links TRBV19 to TRBJ1-1; 7 nucleotides match TRBD1. Trimming took 6 bases from V and 0 from J; bases not matched to a gene: 10. The CDR3 has 16 residues. CDR1 is LNHDA and CDR2 is SQIVND in the germline V gene (reference sequence). This chain's CDR3 is CASSGENTGVNTEAFF. CDR3 DNA: TGTGCCAGTAGCGGGGAAAATACAGGGGTGAACACTGAAGCTTTCTTT.

J is TRBJ1-4 and V is TRBV27, with a possible D match to TRBD1 (5 bases). Germline V gene lookup returns CDR1 MNHEY and CDR2 SMNVEV (reference sequence). The V end lost 8 bases, the J end lost 7 bases, and 8 bases lay between the germline ends. This CDR3 contains 11 residues. CDR3 in amino acids: CASSGGEKLFF. In DNA form, the CDR3 reads TGTGCCAGCTCGGGGGGTGAAAAACTGTTTTTT.

This chain connects TRBV10-2 to TRBJ1-1, with a possible D match to TRBD1 (6 bases). Germline lookup yields CDR1 WSHSY and CDR2 SAAADI. V was cut by 4 bases and J by 1 base, with 10 bases left in between. This CDR3 contains 14 residues. The DNA for the CDR3 is TGCGCCAGCAGTGGGACAGCTAGGAACACTGAAGCTTTCTTT. It encodes CASSGTARNTEAFF.

This clone was counted only a few times. The J gene is TRBJ1-1, the V gene TRBV6-5, with TRBD1 identical over 8 bases. CDR3 size: 13 residues. Trimming took 6 bases from V and 2 from J; bases not matched to a gene: 2. The germline CDR1 and CDR2 sequences are MNHEY and SVGAGI. The CDR3 spells CASSRGHNTEAFF. DNA for the CDR3: TGTGCCAGCAGCAGGGGGCATAACACTGAAGCTTTCTTT.

This clone was seen more than once but under ten times. The V and J genes are TRBV4-1 and TRBJ1-2, with TRBD1 matching 8 bases. This CDR3 contains 15 residues. The V and J ends lost 1 base and 7 bases, in that order; junction bases with no gene match: 8. Germline V gene data show CDR1 as MGHRA and CDR2 as YSYEKL. The CDR3 nucleotides read TGCGCCAGCAGCCAAGTGGGTGGACAGGGCGGTGGCTACACCTTC. Encoded protein: CASSQVGGQGGGYTF.

This clone was counted a few times. V usage is TRBV7-9 and J usage is TRBJ1-2; no reliable D call. This CDR3 is 15 amino acids long. V was trimmed by 4 bases and J by 1 base, leaving 13 bases between them. In germline, CDR1 is SEHNR, CDR2 FQNEAQ (reference sequence). The CDR3 DNA sequence: TGTGCCAGCAGCTCAGTGGACCCTGGTAACTATGGCTACACCTTC. The encoded protein is CASSSVDPGNYGYTF.